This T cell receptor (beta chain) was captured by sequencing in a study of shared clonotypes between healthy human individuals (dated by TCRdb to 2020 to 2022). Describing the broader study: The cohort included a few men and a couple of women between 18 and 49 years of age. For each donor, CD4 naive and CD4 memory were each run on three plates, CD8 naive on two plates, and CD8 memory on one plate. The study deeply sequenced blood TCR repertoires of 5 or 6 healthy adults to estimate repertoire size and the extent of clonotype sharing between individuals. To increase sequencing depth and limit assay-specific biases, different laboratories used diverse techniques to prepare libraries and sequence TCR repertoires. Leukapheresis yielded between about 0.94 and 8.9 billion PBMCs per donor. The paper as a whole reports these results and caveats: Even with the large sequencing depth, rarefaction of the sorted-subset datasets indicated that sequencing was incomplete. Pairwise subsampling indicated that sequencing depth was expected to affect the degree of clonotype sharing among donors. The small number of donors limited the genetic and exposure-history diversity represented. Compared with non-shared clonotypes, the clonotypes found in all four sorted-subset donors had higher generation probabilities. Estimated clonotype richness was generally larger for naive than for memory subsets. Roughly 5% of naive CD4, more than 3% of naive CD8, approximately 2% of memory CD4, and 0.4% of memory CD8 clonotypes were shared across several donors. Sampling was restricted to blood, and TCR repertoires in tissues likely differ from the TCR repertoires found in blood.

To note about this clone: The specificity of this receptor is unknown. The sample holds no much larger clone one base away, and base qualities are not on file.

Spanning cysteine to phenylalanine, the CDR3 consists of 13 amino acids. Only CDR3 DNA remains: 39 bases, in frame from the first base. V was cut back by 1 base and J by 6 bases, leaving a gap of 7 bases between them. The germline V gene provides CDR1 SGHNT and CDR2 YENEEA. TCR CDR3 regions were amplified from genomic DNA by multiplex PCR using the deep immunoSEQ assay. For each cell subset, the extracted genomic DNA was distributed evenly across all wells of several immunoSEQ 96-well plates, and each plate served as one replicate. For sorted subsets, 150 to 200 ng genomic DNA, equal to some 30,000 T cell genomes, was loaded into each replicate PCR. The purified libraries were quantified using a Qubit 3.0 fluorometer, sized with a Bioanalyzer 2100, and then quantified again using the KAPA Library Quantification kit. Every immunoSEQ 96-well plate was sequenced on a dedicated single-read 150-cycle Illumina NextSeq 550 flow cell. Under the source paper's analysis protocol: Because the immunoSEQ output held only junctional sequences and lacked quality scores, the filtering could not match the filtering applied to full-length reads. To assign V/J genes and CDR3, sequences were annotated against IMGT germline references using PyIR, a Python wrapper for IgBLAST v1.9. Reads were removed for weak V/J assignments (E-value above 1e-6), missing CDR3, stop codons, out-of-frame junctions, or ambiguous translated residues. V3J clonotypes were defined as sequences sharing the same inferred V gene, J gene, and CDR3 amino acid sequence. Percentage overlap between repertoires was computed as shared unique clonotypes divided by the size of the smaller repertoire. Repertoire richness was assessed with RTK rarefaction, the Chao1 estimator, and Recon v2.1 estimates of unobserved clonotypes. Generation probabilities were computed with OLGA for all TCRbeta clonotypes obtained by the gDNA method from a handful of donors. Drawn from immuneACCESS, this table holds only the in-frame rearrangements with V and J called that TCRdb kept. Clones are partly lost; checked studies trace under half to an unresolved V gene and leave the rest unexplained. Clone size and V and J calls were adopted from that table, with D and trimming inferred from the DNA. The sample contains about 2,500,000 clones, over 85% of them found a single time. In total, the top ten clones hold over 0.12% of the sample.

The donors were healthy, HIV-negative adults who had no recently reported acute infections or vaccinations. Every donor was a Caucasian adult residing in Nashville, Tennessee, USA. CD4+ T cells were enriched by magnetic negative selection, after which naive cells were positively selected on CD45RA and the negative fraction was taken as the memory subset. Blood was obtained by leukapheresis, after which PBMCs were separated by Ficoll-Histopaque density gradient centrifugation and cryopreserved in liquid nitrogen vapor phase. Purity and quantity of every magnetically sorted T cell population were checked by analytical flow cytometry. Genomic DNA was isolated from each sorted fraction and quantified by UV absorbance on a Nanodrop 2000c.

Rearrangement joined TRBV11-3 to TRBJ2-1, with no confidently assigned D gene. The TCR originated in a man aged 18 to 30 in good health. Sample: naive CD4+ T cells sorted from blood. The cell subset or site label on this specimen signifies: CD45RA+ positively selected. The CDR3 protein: CASSLGPTNEQFF. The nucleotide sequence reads TGTGCCAGCAGCTTAGGACCGACCAATGAGCAGTTCTTC.